This T cell receptor (beta chain) was found in a study of T cells after yellow fever vaccination. Study-wide background: It was SMART-Seq v4 Ultra Low Input that prepared the fractions with low cell numbers. Study-level findings and limits: Researchers cautioned that FACS-sorted repertoires could harbor abundant clonotypes contaminating from the bulk population. Reappearance after the booster was observed for most primary-vaccination clones (96% CD4, about 90% CD8).

This clonotype was counted a few times. As yet, its antigen is unknown. Using its own MiXCR run on the 5' RACE reads, TCRdb lists one record per CDR3 protein. This table has approximately 260,000 distinct CDR3 sequences, approximately 12% appearing once. The CDR3 totals 15 residues. V shed 8 bases, J shed 10 bases, and the junction held 17 bases outside the gene matches. Germline CDR1 reads MGHDK; CDR2 reads SYGVNS. This TCR was recovered from a man younger than 45 who received the YFV17D yellow fever vaccine. Source: CD4+ T cells sorted from PBMCs, taken 45 days after the yellow fever booster vaccination. The V gene is TRBV25-1, the J gene TRBJ2-1, with 7 bases matching TRBD1. CDR3 sequence: CASRNSGGTISEQFF. The DNA for the CDR3 is TGTGCCAGCCGTAACTCAGGGGGTACAATATCGGAGCAGTTCTTC.